A single sample is the source of the 18 T cell receptor beta chains below, sequenced in a study of patients and donors after allogeneic stem cell transplantation. MiXCR was run by TCRdb on the RT-PCR reads, yielding one entry per CDR3 protein. The table shows 800,000 to 1,000,000 distinct CDR3 sequences, with roughly 18% occurring only once. The sequenced sample consisted of blood, either unsorted or a sorted T cell fraction (not recorded which). These receptors were collected from a human donor who was either an allogeneic HSCT recipient or a stem cell or donor lymphocyte infusion donor (not recorded which). It is not recorded whose cells these are; they may come from a transplant donor.

Ten or more counts support this clonotype. This chain connects TRBV4-1 to TRBJ2-7; 9 bases align to TRBD1. The germline CDR1 and CDR2 sequences are MGHRA and YSYEKL. J gave up 4 bases and V 3 bases, and 4 bases lay outside the gene matches. This CDR3 is 14 amino acids long. The CDR3 DNA follows: TGCGCCAGCAGCCACGGACAGGGGACATACGAGCAGTACTTC. Translating gives CASSHGQGTYEQYF.

This clonotype appeared a few times. V and J are TRBV25-1 and TRBJ1-6, with TRBD1 as a possible D gene (5 bases). CDR3 length: 15 residues. Germline V lookup: CDR1 MGHDK, CDR2 SYGVNS. Trimming pared 6 bases from V and 0 bases from J, leaving 9 bases between. CDR3 coding DNA: TGTGCCAGCAGGCAGGGAGGCTCCTATAATTCACCCCTCCACTTT. Translating gives CASRQGGSYNSPLHF. The entire variable domain, with the rest obtained from reference TRBV25-1 and TRBJ1-6, is as follows: EADIYQTPRYLVIGTGKKITLECSQTMGHDKMYWYQQDPGMELHLIHYSYGVNSTEKGDLSSESTVSRIRTEHFPLTLESARPSHTSQYLCASRQGGSYNSPLHFGNGTRLTVT.

This clonotype was seen a few times. The J gene is TRBJ2-3, the V gene TRBV29-1; 14 bases are shared with TRBD2. Germline loops: CDR1 SQVTM, CDR2 ANQGSEA. The CDR3 length is 16 residues. V dropped 6 bases and J dropped 4; count of bases not matched to a gene: 9. The DNA for the CDR3 is TGCAGCGTGGGGGGGACTAGCGGGAGTGAGGCAGATACGCAGTATTTT. Encoded protein: CSVGGTSGSEADTQYF.

This sequence joins TRBV10-3 and TRBJ1-5; a possible D gene is TRBD1 (5 bases). The CDR3 is 15 amino acids. V was clipped by 1 base and J by 2 bases, with 9 bases between them. Germline values: CDR1 ENHRY, CDR2 SYGVKD. This CDR3 is CAISELGEGNQPQHF. CDR3 DNA: TGTGCCATCAGTGAGTTGGGGGAGGGCAATCAGCCCCAGCATTTT.

The chain couples TRBV7-3 to TRBJ2-3; 9 bases are shared with TRBD2. In germline, CDR1 is SGHTA, CDR2 FQGTGA. Losses at the gene ends were 4 bases for V and 4 bases for J; bases not matched to a gene: 3. This CDR3 region has 14 residues. The CDR3 here is CASSYTSGSDTQYF. The CDR3 DNA reads as TGTGCCAGCAGCTATACTAGCGGGTCAGATACGCAGTATTTT.

The genes are TRBV5-1 and TRBJ2-3, with unresolved D. Trimming pared 0 bases from V and 1 base from J, leaving 12 bases between. This CDR3 is 16 amino acids long. CDR1 and CDR2 from the germline V gene are SGHRS and YFSETQ. Here the CDR3 DNA reads TGCGCCAGCAGCTTGGCCGAGAGGCCAGGCACAGATACGCAGTATTTT. It encodes CASSLAERPGTDTQYF.

This chain links TRBV11-2 with TRBJ2-7; the D is unclear. Germline V CDR1 and CDR2: SGHAT, FQNNGV. Trimming cost V 7 bases and J 9 bases, with 16 bases left between them. The length of the CDR3 is 12 residues. CDR3 protein: CASTSLHRGQYF. For the CDR3, the DNA is TGTGCCAGCACCTCGCTTCACCGCGGGCAGTACTTC.

This clonotype was seen many times. V is TRBV29-1 and J is TRBJ1-1; D unclear. The V gene lost 6 bases and the J gene lost 1 base, with 9 bases spanning the gap. This CDR3 region has 12 residues. Per germline, CDR1 SQVTM and CDR2 ANQGSEA. The CDR3 nucleotides read TGCAGCGTGATGACTGCGAACACTGAAGCTTTCTTT. Its protein product is CSVMTANTEAFF.

In its sample, this clonotype was seen a few times. The chain combines TRBV12-3 or TRBV12-4 with TRBJ2-1; no reliable D call. CDR3 length: 11 residues. Trimming removed 6 bases at V and 12 bases at J, with 12 bases between. The CDR3 region is CASSRRSGQFF. CDR3 DNA: TGTGCCAGCAGCCGCCGTTCCGGGCAGTTCTTC.

This clonotype was seen repeatedly, ten times or more. The chain combines TRBV20-1 with TRBJ1-2; a possible D gene is TRBD1 (6 bases). The ends were cut back, 3 bases at V and 1 base at J, with 9 bases in the middle. The CDR3 runs to 13 residues. Germline CDR1 DFQATT, CDR2 SNEGSKA (reference sequence). CDR3 loop: CSASPGDNYGYTF. Written as DNA, the CDR3 is TGCAGTGCTAGCCCAGGGGATAACTATGGCTACACCTTC.

The V call is TRBV19, the J call TRBJ2-7, with unresolved D. The CDR3 sequence is 14 residues long. V was shortened by 5 bases and J by 9 bases, with 20 bases between the two germline ends. Looked up from germline, CDR1 is LNHDA and CDR2 is SQIVND (reference sequence). The CDR3, as DNA: TGTGCCAGTAGTGAGGCCCTCGGTGGGGTATGGCAGTACTTC. Protein sequence: CASSEALGGVWQYF.

This clonotype was observed a handful of times. CDR3: CASGTRTDTQYF. Here the CDR3 DNA reads TGTGCCAGCGGGACGCGCACAGATACGCAGTATTTT. The V gene is TRBV12-3 or TRBV12-4, the J gene TRBJ2-3, with D tentatively TRBD1 or TRBD2 (5 bases each). With 8 bases removed from V and 1 base from J, the gap between germline ends came to 7 bases. This CDR3 region has 12 residues.

A few counts support this clonotype. V is TRBV20-1 and J is TRBJ2-1; 7 bases match TRBD2. Germline trimming cut 7 bases from V and 4 bases from J; bases unmatched to any gene: 7. The CDR3 totals 13 residues. Germline loops: CDR1 DFQATT, CDR2 SNEGSKA (reference sequence). The CDR3, as DNA: TGCAGTGGCGATGGGCGGGGGTACAATGAGCAGTTCTTC. This sequence encodes CSGDGRGYNEQFF.

This clonotype was picked up a small number of times. J is TRBJ1-2 and V is TRBV3-1, with D tentatively TRBD1 (6 bases). The ends were cut back, 1 base at V and 2 bases at J, with 11 bases in the middle. This CDR3 has 15 amino acids. From germline, CDR1 is LGHDT and CDR2 YNNKEL (reference sequence). CDR3 sequence: CASSQVGGPNYGYTF. CDR3 nucleotides: TGTGCCAGCAGCCAAGTAGGGGGGCCAAACTATGGCTACACCTTC.

This chain uses TRBV6-1 with TRBJ1-2; 10 nucleotides align to TRBD1. This CDR3 is 14 amino acids long. Germline trimming cut 6 bases from V and 5 bases from J; bases unmatched to any gene: 6. CDR1 and CDR2 (germline): MNHNS, SASEGT. CDR3 sequence reads: CASRDRGREYGYTF. As DNA, the CDR3 is TGTGCCAGCAGAGACAGGGGGCGGGAGTATGGCTACACCTTC.

Many counts were recorded for this clonotype. The chain has TRBV12-3 or TRBV12-4 and TRBJ1-6, with D maybe TRBD1 (6 bases). The ends were cut back, 2 bases at V and 7 bases at J, with 9 bases in the middle. The CDR3 spans 14 residues. The CDR3 sequence: CASSLTGRNSPLHF. CDR3 bases: TGTGCCAGCAGTTTAACAGGGAGGAATTCACCCCTCCACTTT.

V is TRBV20-1 and J is TRBJ2-1, with TRBD2 matching over 8 bases. The CDR3 covers 15 residues. V was clipped by 3 bases and J by 0 bases; unmatched bases: 4. Looked up from germline, CDR1 is DFQATT and CDR2 is SNEGSKA (reference sequence). The CDR3 protein is CSARWLAGSYNEQFF. The CDR3 nucleotides read TGCAGTGCTAGGTGGCTAGCGGGCTCCTACAATGAGCAGTTCTTC.

This chain links TRBV6-2 or TRBV6-3 with TRBJ2-5; D is possibly TRBD2 (5 bases). Looked up from germline, CDR1 is MNHEY and CDR2 is SVGEGT. V shed 2 bases and J shed 2 bases, with 9 bases lying between them. The CDR3 covers 14 residues. CDR3 in amino acids: CASSYQRGQETQYF. The CDR3 coding sequence is TGTGCCAGCAGTTACCAACGGGGACAAGAGACCCAGTACTTC.